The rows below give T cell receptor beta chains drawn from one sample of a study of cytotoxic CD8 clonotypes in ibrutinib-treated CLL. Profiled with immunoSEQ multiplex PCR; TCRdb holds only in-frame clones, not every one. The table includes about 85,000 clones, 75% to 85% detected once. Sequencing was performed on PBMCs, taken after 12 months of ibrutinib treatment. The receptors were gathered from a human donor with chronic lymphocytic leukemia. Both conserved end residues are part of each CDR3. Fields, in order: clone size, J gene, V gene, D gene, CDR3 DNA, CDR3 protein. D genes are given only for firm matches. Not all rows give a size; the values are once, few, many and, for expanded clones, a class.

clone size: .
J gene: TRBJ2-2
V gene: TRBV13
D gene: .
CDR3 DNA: TGTGCCAGCAGTACGGCCGGGGAGCTGTTTTTT
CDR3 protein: CASSTAGELFF

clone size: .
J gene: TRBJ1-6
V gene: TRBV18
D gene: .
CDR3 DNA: TGTGCCAGCTCACCTCAGGTAGACTATAATTCACCCCTCCACTTT
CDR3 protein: CASSPQVDYNSPLHF

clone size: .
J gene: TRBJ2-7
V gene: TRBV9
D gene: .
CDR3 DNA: TGTGCCAGCAGCGCACGCCTAGCGCAGACCTACGAGCAGTACTTC
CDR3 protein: CASSARLAQTYEQYF

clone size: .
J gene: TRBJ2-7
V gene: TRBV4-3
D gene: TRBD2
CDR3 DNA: TGCGCCCGCGGGGGGCGACGGGGTGAGCAGTACTTC
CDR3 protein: CARGGRRGEQYF

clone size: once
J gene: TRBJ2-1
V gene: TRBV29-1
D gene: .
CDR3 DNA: TGCAGCGTTGATCGTGGTACAGATGAGCAGTTCTTC
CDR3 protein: CSVDRGTDEQFF

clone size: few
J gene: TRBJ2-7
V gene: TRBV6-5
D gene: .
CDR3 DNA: TGTGCCAGCAGTTACACCCGCGGGGAGTACGAGCAGTACTTC
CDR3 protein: CASSYTRGEYEQYF

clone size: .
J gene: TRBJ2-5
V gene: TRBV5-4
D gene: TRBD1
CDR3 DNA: TGTGCCAGCAGCCCGGCGGCAGGGGGCACCTGGGGGGAGACCCAGTACTTC
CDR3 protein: CASSPAAGGTWGETQYF

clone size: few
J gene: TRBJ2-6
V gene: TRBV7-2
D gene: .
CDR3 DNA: TGTGCCAGCAGCTTGGTTGGGGCCAACGTCCTGACTTTC
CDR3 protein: CASSLVGANVLTF

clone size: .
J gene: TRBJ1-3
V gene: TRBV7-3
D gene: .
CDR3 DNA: TGTGCCAGCAGCTTAAAGGGGGGCGCCGGAAACACCATATATTTT
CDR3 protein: CASSLKGGAGNTIYF

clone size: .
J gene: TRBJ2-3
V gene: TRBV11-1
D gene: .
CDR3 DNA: TGTGCCAGCAGCTTAGGGGAAGGGACGCAGTATTTT
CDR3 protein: CASSLGEGTQYF

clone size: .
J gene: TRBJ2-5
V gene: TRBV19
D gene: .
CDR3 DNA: TGTGCCAGTAGTGCCTCGACTAGTCGCGAGACCCAGTACTTC
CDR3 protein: CASSASTSRETQYF

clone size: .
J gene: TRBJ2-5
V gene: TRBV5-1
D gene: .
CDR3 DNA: TGCGCCAGCAGGGCTGCTGGGGAGACCCAGTACTTC
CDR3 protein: CASRAAGETQYF

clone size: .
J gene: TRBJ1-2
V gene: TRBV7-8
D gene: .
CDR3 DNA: TGTGCCAGCAGCCCCCCCTGGACAGTGGGCTTTAACTATGGCTACACCTTC
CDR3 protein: CASSPPWTVGFNYGYTF

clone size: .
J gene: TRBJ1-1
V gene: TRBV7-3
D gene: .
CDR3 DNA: TGTGCCAGCAGCACTCAGGGGCCTGAAGCTTTCTTT
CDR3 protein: CASSTQGPEAFF

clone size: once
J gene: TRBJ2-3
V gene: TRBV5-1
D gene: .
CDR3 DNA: TGCGCCAGCAGCCCTAGCACAGATACGCAGTATTTT
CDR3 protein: CASSPSTDTQYF

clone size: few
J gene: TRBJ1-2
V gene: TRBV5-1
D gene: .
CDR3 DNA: TGCGCCAGCAGCTTGGAGAGTTTCCAGGATGGCTACACCTTC
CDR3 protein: CASSLESFQDGYTF

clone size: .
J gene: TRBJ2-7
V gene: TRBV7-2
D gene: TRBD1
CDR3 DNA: TGTGCCAGCAGCTTTTTTACAGGGGCCTACGAGCAGTACTTC
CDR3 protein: CASSFFTGAYEQYF

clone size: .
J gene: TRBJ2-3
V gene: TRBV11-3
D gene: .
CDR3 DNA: TGTGCCAGCAGCTGGGGGGGCACAGATACGCAGTATTTT
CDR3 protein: CASSWGGTDTQYF

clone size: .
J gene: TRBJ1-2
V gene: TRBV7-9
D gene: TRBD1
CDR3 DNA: TGTGCCAGCAGTTTAGGACAGGGGAATTATGGCTACACCTTC
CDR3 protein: CASSLGQGNYGYTF

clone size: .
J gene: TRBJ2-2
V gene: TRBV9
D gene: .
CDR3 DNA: TGTGCCAGCAGCTCCTTGAACACCGGGGAGCTGTTTTTT
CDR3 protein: CASSSLNTGELFF

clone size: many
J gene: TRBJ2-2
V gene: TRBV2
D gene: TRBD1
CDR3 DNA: TGTGCCAGCAGTGCGGACAGGGCGGGCACCGGGGAGCTGTTTTTT
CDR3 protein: CASSADRAGTGELFF

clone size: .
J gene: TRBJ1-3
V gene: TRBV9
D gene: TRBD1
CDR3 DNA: TGTGCCAGCAGCGGGTCCGAGACAGGGGGCTTTGGAAACACCATATATTTT
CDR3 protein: CASSGSETGGFGNTIYF

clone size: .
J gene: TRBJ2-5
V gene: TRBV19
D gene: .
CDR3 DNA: TGTGCCAGTAGTATAGCGGGCAGTCCAAGGGTGACCCAGTACTTC
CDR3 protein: CASSIAGSPRVTQYF

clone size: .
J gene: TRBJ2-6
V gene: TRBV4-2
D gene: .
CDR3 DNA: TGTGCCAGCAGCCAAGAGGAGTCCGGCGGGGCCAACGTCCTGACTTTC
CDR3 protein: CASSQEESGGANVLTF

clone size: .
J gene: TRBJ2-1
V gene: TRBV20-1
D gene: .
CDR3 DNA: TGCAGTGCCCGACCCTACAATGAGCAGTTCTTC
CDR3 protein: CSARPYNEQFF

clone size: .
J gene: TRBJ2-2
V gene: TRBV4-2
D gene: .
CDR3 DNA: TGTGCCAGCAGCCAAGGCGCGGAGGGGCCGAACACCGGGGAGCTGTTTTTT
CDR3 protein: CASSQGAEGPNTGELFF

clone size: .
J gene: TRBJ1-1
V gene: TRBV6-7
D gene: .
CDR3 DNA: TGTGCCAGCAGTAACCCATACGGAAGCGGGGGCTACACTGAAGCTTTCTTT
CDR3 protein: CASSNPYGSGGYTEAFF

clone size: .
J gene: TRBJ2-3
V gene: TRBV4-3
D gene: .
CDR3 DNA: TGCGCCAGCAGCCAAGGGGGTAGCCGCACAGATACGCAGTATTTT
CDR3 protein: CASSQGGSRTDTQYF

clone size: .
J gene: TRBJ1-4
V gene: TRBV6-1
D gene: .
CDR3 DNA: TGTGCCAGCAGTGAATGGCCTAATGAAAAACTGTTTTTT
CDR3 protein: CASSEWPNEKLFF

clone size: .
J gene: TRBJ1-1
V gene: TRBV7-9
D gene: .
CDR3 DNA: TGTGCCAGCAGCTTTGGGCCCCACACTGAAGCTTTCTTT
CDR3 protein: CASSFGPHTEAFF

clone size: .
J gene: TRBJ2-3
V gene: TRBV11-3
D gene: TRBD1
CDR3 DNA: TGTGCCAGCAGCTTAGGCGACAGGGCGGAGGAAGATACGCAGTATTTT
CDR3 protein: CASSLGDRAEEDTQYF

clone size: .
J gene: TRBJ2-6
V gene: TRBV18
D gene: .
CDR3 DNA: TGTGCCAGCTCACTAGGGTCTGGGGCCAACGTCCTGACTTTC
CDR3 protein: CASSLGSGANVLTF

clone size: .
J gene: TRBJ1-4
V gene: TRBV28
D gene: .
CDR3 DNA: TGTGCCAGCACCCTGACACCGAATGAAAAACTGTTTTTT
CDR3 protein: CASTLTPNEKLFF

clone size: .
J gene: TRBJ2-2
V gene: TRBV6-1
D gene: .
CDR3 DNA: TGTGCCAGCACCGCGATCCCTCGGTTCGGGGAGCTGTTTTTT
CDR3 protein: CASTAIPRFGELFF

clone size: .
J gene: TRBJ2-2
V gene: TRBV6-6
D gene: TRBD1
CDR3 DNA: TGTGCCTCCGGGACAGCGAACACCGGGGAGCTGTTTTTT
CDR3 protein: CASGTANTGELFF